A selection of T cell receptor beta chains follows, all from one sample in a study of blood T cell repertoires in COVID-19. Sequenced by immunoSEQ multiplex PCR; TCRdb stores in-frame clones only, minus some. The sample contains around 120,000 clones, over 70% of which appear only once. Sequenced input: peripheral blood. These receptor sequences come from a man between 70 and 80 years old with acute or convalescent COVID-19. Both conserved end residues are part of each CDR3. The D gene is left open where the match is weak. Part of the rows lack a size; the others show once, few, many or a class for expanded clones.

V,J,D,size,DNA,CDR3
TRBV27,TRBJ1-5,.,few,TGTGCCAGCAGTCCAGAGACAGGCAATCAGCCCCAGCATTTT,CASSPETGNQPQHF
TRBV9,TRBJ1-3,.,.,TGTGCCAGCAGCGCATTTGGAAACACCATATATTTT,CASSAFGNTIYF
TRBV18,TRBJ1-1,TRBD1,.,TGTGCCAGCTCACCACTACAGGGGGCTAACACTGAAGCTTTCTTT,CASSPLQGANTEAFF
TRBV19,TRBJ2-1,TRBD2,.,TGTGCCAGTAGTATGGGGACTAGCGGGGCATCCTACAATGAGCAGTTCTTC,CASSMGTSGASYNEQFF
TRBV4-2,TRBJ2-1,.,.,TGTGCCAGCAGCCAAGAGACTGGACAGATGGCCTACAATGAGCAGTTCTTC,CASSQETGQMAYNEQFF
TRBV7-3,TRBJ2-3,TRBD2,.,TGTGCCAGCAGCGTTAGCGGGGGGGCGCCAGATACGCAGTATTTT,CASSVSGGAPDTQYF
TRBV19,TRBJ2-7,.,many,TGTGCCAGTAGTGGGCTAGCAGCCGGCGAGCAGTACTTC,CASSGLAAGEQYF
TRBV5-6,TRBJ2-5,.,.,TGTGCCAGCAGCTTAGAGGAGACCCAGTACTTC,CASSLEETQYF
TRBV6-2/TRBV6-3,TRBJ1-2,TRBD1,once,TGTGCCAGCAGTGACGGACAGGGAGCCTATGGCTACACCTTC,CASSDGQGAYGYTF
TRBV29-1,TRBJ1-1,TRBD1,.,TGCAGCGTTGAAGAGGGACAGGGGGCAGGAGCTTTCTTT,CSVEEGQGAGAFF
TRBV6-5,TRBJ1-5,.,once,TGTGCCAGCACCAAACAGAGACCTAGCAATCAGCCCCAGCATTTT,CASTKQRPSNQPQHF
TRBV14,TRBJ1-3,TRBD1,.,TGTGCCAGCAGCCAGCGGGCAGGGGGTTCGTTTCGCTCTGGAAACACCATATATTTT,CASSQRAGGSFRSGNTIYF
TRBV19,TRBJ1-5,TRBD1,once,TGTGCCAGTAGTATACGACAGGGTAGGAAGCCCCAGCATTTT,CASSIRQGRKPQHF
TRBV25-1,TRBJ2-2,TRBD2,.,TGTGCCAGCAGTTCCCGACTAGCGGGGCTGAACACCGGGGAGCTGTTTTTT,CASSSRLAGLNTGELFF
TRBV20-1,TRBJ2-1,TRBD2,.,TGCAGTGCTAGTGAGATAGCGGGGGTCTATGAGCAGTTCTTC,CSASEIAGVYEQFF
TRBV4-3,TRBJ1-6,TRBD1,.,TGCGCCAGCAGCCAACTTGTTGCTGACAGGGGCAATTACCGGGCCCTCCACTTT,CASSQLVADRGNYRALHF